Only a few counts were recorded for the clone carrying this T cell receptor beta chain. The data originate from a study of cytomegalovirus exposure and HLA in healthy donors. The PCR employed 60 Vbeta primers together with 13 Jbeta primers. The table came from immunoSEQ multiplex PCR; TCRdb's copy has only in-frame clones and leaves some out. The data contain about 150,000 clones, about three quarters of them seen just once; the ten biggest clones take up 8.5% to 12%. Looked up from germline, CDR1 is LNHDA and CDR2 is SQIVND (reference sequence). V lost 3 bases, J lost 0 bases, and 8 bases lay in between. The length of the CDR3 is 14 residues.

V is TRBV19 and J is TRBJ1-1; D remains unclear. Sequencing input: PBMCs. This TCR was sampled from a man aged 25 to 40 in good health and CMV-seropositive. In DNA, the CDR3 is TGTGCCAGTAGTATTAGGCAGGTGAACACTGAAGCTTTCTTT. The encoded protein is CASSIRQVNTEAFF.